This TCR beta chain derives from a study of T-cell memory formation after mild COVID-19. Study-level background: Clusters were largely donor specific. Study conclusions and caveats: Prior to infection, memory already included some responding clones, suggesting cross-reactive memory joined. Day 15 to 85 contractors were CD4/CD8 balanced; later expanders leaned CD4+.

The CDR3 contains 15 residues. The trim removed 6 bases at V and 1 base at J, leaving 6 bases unmatched. This clonotype was counted only a few times. The antigen is undetermined. From 5'RACE with constant-segment primers came TCR alpha and TCR beta cDNA libraries that carried sample barcodes and UMIs. TCRdb processed the 5' RACE reads anew with MiXCR; each CDR3 protein has one entry. The sample has 250,000 to 300,000 distinct CDR3 sequences; about 17% are singletons. The TCR originated in a man younger than 35 who had mild COVID-19 (a few samples of this study predate the infection). Cell type and time point are not known. The sequenced sample consisted of PBMCs or a T cell subset sorted from them (not recorded which). The chain recombines TRBV12-3 or TRBV12-4 with TRBJ1-5; 7 bases fit TRBD1. The DNA of the CDR3 is TGTGCCAGCAGGGTCGGGACAGTCAGCAATCAGCCCCAGCATTTT. It yields the protein CASRVGTVSNQPQHF.